A selection of T cell receptor beta chains follows, all from one sample in a study of T cell responses to AZD1222 COVID-19 vaccine. Sequencing was performed with immunoSEQ multiplex PCR; in TCRdb, only in-frame clones are kept and a portion is missing. Altogether roughly 200,000 clones are present, 80% to 95% being singletons, with the ten largest covering approximately 1.5%. Sequenced here: peripheral blood, sampled on day 0 of AZD1222 vaccination. These receptors were taken from an adult in good health. Both conserved end residues are part of each CDR3. Fields, in order: V gene, clone size, D gene, J gene, CDR3 DNA, CDR3 protein. The D gene is left open where the match is weak. Not every row has a clone size; where given, it reads once, few, many or a size class.

>TRBV19|.|TRBD1|TRBJ1-5
TGTGCCAGTAGTATAGCGACAGGGCGGGGGCAGCCCCAGCATTTT
CASSIATGRGQPQHF
>TRBV6-5|.|TRBD2|TRBJ2-7
TGTGCCAGCAGTTACTTGCGGGGGGCCTACGAGCAGTACTTC
CASSYLRGAYEQYF
>TRBV7-9|.|.|TRBJ1-1
TGTGCCAGCAGCTTTTCTGGCCGAGTCATGAACACTGAAGCTTTCTTT
CASSFSGRVMNTEAFF
>TRBV7-9|.|.|TRBJ1-1
TGTGCCAGCAGCTTCGGCAGGGCGGGCACTGAAGCTTTCTTT
CASSFGRAGTEAFF
>TRBV6-5|.|.|TRBJ2-7
TGTGCCAGCAGTAACCTTGGGGGGTACGAGCAGTACTTC
CASSNLGGYEQYF
>TRBV5-1|.|.|TRBJ1-1
TGCGCCAGCAGCTGGGGAAGGCGGAACACTGAAGCTTTCTTT
CASSWGRRNTEAFF
>TRBV6-2/TRBV6-3|.|.|TRBJ1-6
TGTGCCAGCAGTTACGCGGGCGCAGGAAATTCACCCCTCCACTTT
CASSYAGAGNSPLHF
>TRBV6-5|.|.|TRBJ2-1
TGTGCCAGCAGTTACTCGATACTTCGCGATGAGCAGTTCTTC
CASSYSILRDEQFF
>TRBV5-1|once|TRBD1|TRBJ1-5
TGCGCCAGCACCGGAGACAGGGCAAGCAATCAGCCCCAGCATTTT
CASTGDRASNQPQHF
>TRBV5-1|once|.|TRBJ1-5
TGCGCCAGCAGCTGGGGAGGGGGTAGCAATCAGCCCCAGCATTTT
CASSWGGGSNQPQHF
>TRBV14|.|.|TRBJ1-4
TGTGCCAGCAGCAGGGGAACTAATGAAAAACTGTTTTTT
CASSRGTNEKLFF
>TRBV6-5|.|TRBD1|TRBJ2-7
TGTGCCAGCCACGCCCGGGCAGGGGGCGCCGTGCAGTACTTC
CASHARAGGAVQYF
>TRBV19|.|.|TRBJ2-7
TGTGCCAGTAGTCGCCGGGACGCCTACGAGCAGTACTTC
CASSRRDAYEQYF
>TRBV7-3|.|TRBD2|TRBJ2-3
TGTGCCAGCAGCAGCGGGGGAAGCACAGATACGCAGTATTTT
CASSSGGSTDTQYF
>TRBV12-5|.|.|TRBJ2-5
TGTGCTAGTGGTACCCCCGCTGGGTCGGAGACCCAGTACTTC
CASGTPAGSETQYF
>TRBV5-4|.|TRBD1|TRBJ1-3
TGTGCCAGCAGCAGAGGGGGCGACTCTGGAAACACCATATATTTT
CASSRGGDSGNTIYF
>TRBV6-1|.|.|TRBJ1-2
TGTGCCAGCAGTGAATTAAAATTACATGGCTACACCTTC
CASSELKLHGYTF
>TRBV15|.|.|TRBJ1-5
TGTGCCACCAGTCACGGGAACAATCAGCCCCAGCATTTT
CATSHGNNQPQHF
>TRBV30|.|.|TRBJ2-1
TGTGCCCGCAAGACTGCAGGGATACGGAATGAGCAGTTCTTC
CARKTAGIRNEQFF
>TRBV7-9|.|.|TRBJ1-6
TGTGCCAGCAGCTTAGAGGTCGATCCCGGAGGGAATTCACCCCTCCACTTT
CASSLEVDPGGNSPLHF
>TRBV11-2|.|.|TRBJ2-1
TGTGCCAGCATGGACACGCGCAATGAGCAGTTCTTC
CASMDTRNEQFF
>TRBV2|.|TRBD2|TRBJ2-5
TGTGCCAGCAACGGACTAGCGGAGACCCAGCACTTC
CASNGLAETQHF
>TRBV7-6|.|.|TRBJ2-7
TGTGCCAGCAGCTTAGCCCCGACAGCGAGCTCCTACGAGCAGTACTTC
CASSLAPTASSYEQYF
>TRBV6-2/TRBV6-3|.|.|TRBJ1-5
TGTGCCAGCAGTAGACGGTATAGCAATCAGCCCCAGCATTTT
CASSRRYSNQPQHF
>TRBV7-9|.|TRBD2|TRBJ2-1
TGTGCCAGCAGCTTAGCAGCGGGGGGAAACAATGAGCAGTTCTTC
CASSLAAGGNNEQFF
>TRBV5-1|.|.|TRBJ2-7
TGCGCCAGCAGTCGGGACACCTACGAGCAGTACTTC
CASSRDTYEQYF
>TRBV3-1/TRBV3-2|few|.|TRBJ2-7
TGTGCCAGCAGCCAAGATGACTTCGTCTACGAGCAGTACTTC
CASSQDDFVYEQYF
>TRBV5-1|.|TRBD1|TRBJ1-2
TGCGCCAGCAGCCCGACGACAGGGGACGAGACTGGCTACACCTTC
CASSPTTGDETGYTF
>TRBV19|.|TRBD1|TRBJ1-1
TGTGCCAGTAGTATTGGCAGGGGGTCGGGTGACACTGAAGCTTTCTTT
CASSIGRGSGDTEAFF
>TRBV7-2|.|.|TRBJ2-7
TGTGCCAGCAGCTTTGGGGGGAGGAGCTCCTACGAGCAGTACTTC
CASSFGGRSSYEQYF
>TRBV2|.|.|TRBJ1-1
TGTGCCAGCAGTGAAGGCAGGGCTTTTTTTTCTGAAGCTTTCTTC
CASSEGRAFFSEAFF
>TRBV6-4|few|TRBD2|TRBJ2-1
TGTGCCAGCAGTGAAGGGGAGGCTAGCGGGGGGAATGAGCAGTTCTTC
CASSEGEASGGNEQFF
>TRBV3-1/TRBV3-2|.|.|TRBJ1-4
TGTGCCAGCAGCCAAGCCACAGGGCCCCCGCCCGAGGAAAAACTGTTTTTT
CASSQATGPPPEEKLFF
>TRBV27|.|TRBD1|TRBJ1-1
TGTGCCAGCAGTTTAGATAGGGGGCGTAGGGGAACTGAAGCTTTCTTT
CASSLDRGRRGTEAFF
>TRBV24-1|.|.|TRBJ2-5
TGTGCCACCAGTGGGGCCCACCAAGAGACCCAGTACTTC
CATSGAHQETQYF
>TRBV5-1|.|TRBD1|TRBJ1-2
TGCGCCAGCCAGACAGGGCCCGAAATTGACTATGGCTACACCTTC
CASQTGPEIDYGYTF
>TRBV6-1|.|TRBD1|TRBJ1-5
TGTGCCAGCAGTGCACGGACAGGGACATGGAATCAGCCCCAGCATTTT
CASSARTGTWNQPQHF
>TRBV6-2/TRBV6-3|.|TRBD2|TRBJ2-5
TGTGCCAGCAGTTTCGCGCGGGGGGGCCGTGAGACCCAGTACTTC
CASSFARGGRETQYF
>TRBV6-2/TRBV6-3|.|.|TRBJ2-1
TGTGCCAGCAGTTCCCGGTCTGGGGGTGAGCAGTTCTTC
CASSSRSGGEQFF
>TRBV7-3|once|.|TRBJ1-1
TGTGCCAGCAGCTTATGGAGGAACACTGAAGCTTTCTTT
CASSLWRNTEAFF
>TRBV2|.|.|TRBJ2-1
TGTGCCAGCAGGGGGACCGCAGGAGCGCTTGAGCAGTTCTTC
CASRGTAGALEQFF
>TRBV9|.|.|TRBJ1-1
TGTGCCAGCAGCGTAGGTCCAGTGGACACTGAAGCTTTCTTT
CASSVGPVDTEAFF
>TRBV15|.|.|TRBJ2-7
TGTGCCACCAGCAGAGACTATATTTCGGGTTACGAGCAGTACTTC
CATSRDYISGYEQYF
>TRBV5-1|.|.|TRBJ1-3
TGCGCCAGCAGCTTGGAAGGGTCTGGAAACACCATATATTTT
CASSLEGSGNTIYF
>TRBV6-5|.|TRBD1|TRBJ1-1
TGTGCCAGCAGCAGACAGGGAAACACTGAAGCTTTCTTT
CASSRQGNTEAFF
>TRBV4-2|.|.|TRBJ1-5
TGTGCCAGCAGCCAAGGAACGGACAATCAGCCCCAGCATTTT
CASSQGTDNQPQHF
>TRBV5-1|.|.|TRBJ2-7
TGCGCCAGCAGTGGGGGGAGAGGGAGCTACGAGCAGTACTTC
CASSGGRGSYEQYF
>TRBV6-1|.|.|TRBJ1-5
TGTGCCAGCAGTGAAATCCGGAGTCCCCAGCATTTT
CASSEIRSPQHF
>TRBV27|.|.|TRBJ1-2
TGTGCCAGCTCGTGGGGGGGGCCTAACTATGGCTACACCTTC
CASSWGGPNYGYTF
>TRBV4-1|.|.|TRBJ2-5
TGCGCCAGCAGTATAGACGGCTCTCCCTCGCGAGAGACCCAGTACTTC
CASSIDGSPSRETQYF
>TRBV15|.|.|TRBJ1-1
TGTGCCACCAGCAGGGCGGGATCCCTGGGAGCTTTCTTT
CATSRAGSLGAFF
>TRBV29-1|.|.|TRBJ2-2
TGCAGCGTGCAGGGTGGAGGGGCCGGGGAGCTGTTTTTT
CSVQGGGAGELFF
>TRBV7-9|.|.|TRBJ1-6
TGTGCCAGCTTGAGGACGGGGTCACATTCACCCCTCCACTTT
CASLRTGSHSPLHF
>TRBV12-3/TRBV12-4|.|.|TRBJ1-2
TGTGCCAGCAGTTTTGGGGGCGGTGGCTACACCTTC
CASSFGGGGYTF
>TRBV7-6|.|.|TRBJ2-3
TGTGCCAGCAGCCCCCGTAGCGGCGCTAGCACAGATACGCAGTATTTT
CASSPRSGASTDTQYF
>TRBV6-1|.|TRBD1|TRBJ1-2
TGTGCCAGCAGTGGCCGGGACAGGGACAACTTGTATGATGGCTACACCTTC
CASSGRDRDNLYDGYTF
>TRBV7-9|.|.|TRBJ1-2
TGTGCCAGCAGCTCGGGGACTGTTCCCTATGGCTACACCTTC
CASSSGTVPYGYTF